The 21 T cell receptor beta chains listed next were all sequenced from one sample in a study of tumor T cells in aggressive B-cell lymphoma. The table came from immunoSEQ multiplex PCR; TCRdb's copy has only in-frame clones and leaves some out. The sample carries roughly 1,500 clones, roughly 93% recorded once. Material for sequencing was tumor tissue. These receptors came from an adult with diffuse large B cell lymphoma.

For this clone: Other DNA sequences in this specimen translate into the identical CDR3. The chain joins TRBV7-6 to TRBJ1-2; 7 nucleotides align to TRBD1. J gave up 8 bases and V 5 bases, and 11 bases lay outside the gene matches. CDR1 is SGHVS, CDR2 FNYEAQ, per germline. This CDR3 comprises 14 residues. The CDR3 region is CASSPGQEGLGYTF. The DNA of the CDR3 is TGTGCCAGCAGCCCAGGACAGGAGGGGTTAGGCTACACCTTC.

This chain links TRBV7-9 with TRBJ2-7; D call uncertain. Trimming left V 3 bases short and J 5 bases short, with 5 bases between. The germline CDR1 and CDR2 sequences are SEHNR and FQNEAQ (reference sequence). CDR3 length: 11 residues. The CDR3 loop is CASSFRDEQYF. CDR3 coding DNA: TGTGCCAGCAGCTTTAGAGACGAGCAGTACTTC.

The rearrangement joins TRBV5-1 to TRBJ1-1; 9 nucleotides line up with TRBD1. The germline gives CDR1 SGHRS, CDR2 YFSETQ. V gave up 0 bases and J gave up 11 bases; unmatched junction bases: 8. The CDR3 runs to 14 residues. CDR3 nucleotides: TGCGCCAGCAGCTTGGCCGTACAGGGGGCCATCGCTTTCTTT. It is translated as CASSLAVQGAIAFF.

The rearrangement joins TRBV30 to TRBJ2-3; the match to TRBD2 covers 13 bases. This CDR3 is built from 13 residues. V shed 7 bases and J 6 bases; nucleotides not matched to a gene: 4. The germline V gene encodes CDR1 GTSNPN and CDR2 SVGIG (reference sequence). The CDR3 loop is CASRLAGGDTQYF. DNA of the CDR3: TGTGCCTCCAGACTAGCGGGGGGCGATACGCAGTATTTT.

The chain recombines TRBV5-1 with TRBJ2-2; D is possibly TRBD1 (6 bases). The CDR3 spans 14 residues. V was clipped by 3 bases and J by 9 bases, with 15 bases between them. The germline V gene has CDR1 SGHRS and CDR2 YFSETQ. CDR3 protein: CASSSPGAVRELFF. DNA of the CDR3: TGCGCCAGCAGCTCGCCAGGGGCAGTTAGGGAGCTGTTTTTT.

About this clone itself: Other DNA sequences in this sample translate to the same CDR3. The CDR3 here is CASSFGGSSYNSPLHF. The CDR3 coding sequence is TGTGCCAGCAGTTTTGGGGGCAGCTCCTATAATTCACCCCTCCACTTT. V and J are TRBV27 and TRBJ1-6; perhaps TRBD1 as D (6 bases). V was shortened by 3 bases and J by 0 bases, with 9 bases between the two germline ends. Germline CDR1 reads MNHEY; CDR2 reads SMNVEV (reference sequence). This CDR3 region has 16 residues.

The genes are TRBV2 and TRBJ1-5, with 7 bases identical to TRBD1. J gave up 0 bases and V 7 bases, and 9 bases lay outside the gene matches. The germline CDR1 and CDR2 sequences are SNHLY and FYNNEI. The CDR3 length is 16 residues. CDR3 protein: CASTGGTDHSNQPQHF. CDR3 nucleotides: TGTGCCAGCACCGGAGGGACAGACCATAGCAATCAGCCCCAGCATTTT.

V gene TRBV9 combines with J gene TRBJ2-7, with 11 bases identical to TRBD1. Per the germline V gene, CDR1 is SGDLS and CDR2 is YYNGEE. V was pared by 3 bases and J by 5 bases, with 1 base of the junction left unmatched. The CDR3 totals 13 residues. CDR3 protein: CASSEGQGDEQYF. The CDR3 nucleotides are TGTGCCAGCAGCGAGGGACAGGGGGACGAGCAGTACTTC.

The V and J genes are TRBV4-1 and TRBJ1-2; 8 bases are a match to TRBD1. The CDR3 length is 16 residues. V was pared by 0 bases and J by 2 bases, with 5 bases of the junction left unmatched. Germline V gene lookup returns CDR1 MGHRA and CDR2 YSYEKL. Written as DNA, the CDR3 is TGCGCCAGCAGCCAAGATAGCGCAGGGGGCAACTATGGCTACACCTTC. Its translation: CASSQDSAGGNYGYTF.

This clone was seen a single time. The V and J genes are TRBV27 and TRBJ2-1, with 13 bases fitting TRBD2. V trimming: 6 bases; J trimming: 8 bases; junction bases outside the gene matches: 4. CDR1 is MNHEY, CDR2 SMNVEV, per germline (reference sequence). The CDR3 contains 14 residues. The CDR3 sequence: CASRLAGGADEQFF. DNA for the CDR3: TGTGCCAGCAGACTAGCGGGGGGGGCAGATGAGCAGTTCTTC.

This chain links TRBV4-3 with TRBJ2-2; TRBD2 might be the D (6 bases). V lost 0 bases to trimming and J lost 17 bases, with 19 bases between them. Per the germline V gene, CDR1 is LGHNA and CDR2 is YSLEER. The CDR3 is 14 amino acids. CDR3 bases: TGCGCCAGCAGCCAAGAGCATCGGGCAGGGAGGCTATTTTTT. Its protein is CASSQEHRAGRLFF.

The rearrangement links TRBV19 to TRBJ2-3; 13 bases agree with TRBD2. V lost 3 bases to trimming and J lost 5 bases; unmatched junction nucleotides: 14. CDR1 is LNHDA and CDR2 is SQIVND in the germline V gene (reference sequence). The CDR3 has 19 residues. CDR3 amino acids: CASSIRPPLAGGPVDTQYF. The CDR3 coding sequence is TGTGCCAGTAGTATTCGCCCCCCACTAGCGGGGGGGCCAGTAGATACGCAGTATTTT.

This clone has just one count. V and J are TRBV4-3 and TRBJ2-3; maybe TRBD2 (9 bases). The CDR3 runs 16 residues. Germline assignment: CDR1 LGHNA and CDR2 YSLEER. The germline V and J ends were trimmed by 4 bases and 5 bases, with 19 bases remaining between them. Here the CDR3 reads CASSPGGGGVKDTQYF. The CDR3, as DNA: TGCGCCAGCAGCCCAGGGGGCGGGGGGGTGAAAGATACGCAGTATTTT.

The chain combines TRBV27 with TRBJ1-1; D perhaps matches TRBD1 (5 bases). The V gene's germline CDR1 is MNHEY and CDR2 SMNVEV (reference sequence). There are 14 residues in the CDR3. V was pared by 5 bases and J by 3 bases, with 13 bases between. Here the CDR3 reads CASSRAAGHTEAFF. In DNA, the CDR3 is TGTGCCAGCAGTAGGGCGGCGGGGCACACTGAAGCTTTCTTT.

The CDR3: CASRPDSYEQYF. The CDR3 DNA sequence: TGTGCCAGCAGACCTGACAGCTACGAGCAGTACTTC. The chain combines TRBV28 with TRBJ2-7, with D possibly being TRBD1 (5 bases). Germline V gene lookup returns CDR1 MDHEN and CDR2 SYDVKM. Trimming pared 6 bases from V and 3 bases from J, leaving 9 bases between. The CDR3 covers 12 residues.

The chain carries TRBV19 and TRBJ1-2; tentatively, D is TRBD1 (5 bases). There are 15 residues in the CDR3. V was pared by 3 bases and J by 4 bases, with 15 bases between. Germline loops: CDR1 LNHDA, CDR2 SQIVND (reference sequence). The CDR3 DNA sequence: TGTGCCAGTAGTATGGGGCTCTTTACCCCCTATGGCTACACCTTC. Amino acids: CASSMGLFTPYGYTF.

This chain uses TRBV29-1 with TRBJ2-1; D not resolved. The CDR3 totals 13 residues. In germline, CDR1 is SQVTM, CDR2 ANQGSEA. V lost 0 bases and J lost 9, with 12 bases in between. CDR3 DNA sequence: TGCAGCGTTGAAGAAGCCCTTTCGGGTGAGCAGTTCTTC. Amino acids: CSVEEALSGEQFF.

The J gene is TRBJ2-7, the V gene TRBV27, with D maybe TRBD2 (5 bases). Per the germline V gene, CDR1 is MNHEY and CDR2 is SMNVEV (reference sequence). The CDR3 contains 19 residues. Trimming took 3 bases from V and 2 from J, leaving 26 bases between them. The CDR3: CASSFIRGMRRLGTYEQYF. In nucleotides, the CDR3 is TGTGCCAGCAGTTTTATCCGGGGAATGAGGCGACTTGGGACCTACGAGCAGTACTTC.

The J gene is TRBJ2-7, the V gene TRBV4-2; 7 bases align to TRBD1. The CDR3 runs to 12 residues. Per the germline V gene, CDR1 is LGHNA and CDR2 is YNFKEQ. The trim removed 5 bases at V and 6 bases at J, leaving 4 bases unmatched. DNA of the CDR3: TGTGCCAGCAGCTTACAGGGGACCGAGCAGTACTTC. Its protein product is CASSLQGTEQYF.

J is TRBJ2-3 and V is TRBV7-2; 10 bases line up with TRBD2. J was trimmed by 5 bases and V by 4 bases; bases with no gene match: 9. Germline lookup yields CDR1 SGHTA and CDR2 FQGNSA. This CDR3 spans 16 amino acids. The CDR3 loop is CASSYLAGGRGDTQYF. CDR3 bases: TGTGCCAGCAGCTACTTAGCGGGGGGCCGGGGAGATACGCAGTATTTT.

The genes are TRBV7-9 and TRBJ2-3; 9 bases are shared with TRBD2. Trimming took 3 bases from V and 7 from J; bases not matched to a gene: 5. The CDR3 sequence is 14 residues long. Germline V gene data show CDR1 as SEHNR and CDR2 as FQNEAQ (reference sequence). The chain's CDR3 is CASSFSGGLNTQYF. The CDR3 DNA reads TGTGCCAGCAGCTTTAGCGGGGGACTAAATACGCAGTATTTT.